The rows below give T cell receptor beta chains drawn from one sample of a study of blood T cells in healthy people across ages. TCRdb analysed the 5' RACE reads with MiXCR anew, one entry per CDR3 protein. The sample shows about 640,000 distinct CDR3 sequences, 58% of them seen only once. The sample was blood. Receptors were obtained from a man aged 55 to 70 in good health. The CDR3 runs from the conserved cysteine through the conserved F or W. A D gene is named only where the DNA matches it firmly. Some rows mark clone size as missing; the rest say once, few, many or name a class of expanded clone.

clone size: .; D gene: .; J gene: TRBJ2-1; V gene: TRBV20-1; CDR3 DNA: TGCAGTGCTGGCCTAACAGGGAATGAGCAGTTCTTC; CDR3 protein: CSAGLTGNEQFF
clone size: .; D gene: TRBD2; J gene: TRBJ2-3; V gene: TRBV2; CDR3 DNA: TGTGCCAGCGCGCGGGAGGGACTAGCGGGGCCAATTACGCAGTATTTT; CDR3 protein: CASAREGLAGPITQYF
clone size: .; D gene: .; J gene: TRBJ2-5; V gene: TRBV20-1; CDR3 DNA: TGCAGTGCTATGGTGTTTACCGAAGAGACCCAGTACTTC; CDR3 protein: CSAMVFTEETQYF
clone size: .; D gene: TRBD1; J gene: TRBJ2-1; V gene: TRBV6-5; CDR3 DNA: TGTGCCAGCAGTTACTCCGGGGACAGCAGGGGCAATGAGCAGTTCTTC; CDR3 protein: CASSYSGDSRGNEQFF
clone size: few; D gene: .; J gene: TRBJ2-3; V gene: TRBV20-1; CDR3 DNA: TGCAGTGCTAGAGATCCGAACACAGATACGCAGTATTTT; CDR3 protein: CSARDPNTDTQYF
clone size: .; D gene: .; J gene: TRBJ2-5; V gene: TRBV7-6; CDR3 DNA: TGTGCCAGCAGCCACCGGGGTTTCCAAGAGACCCAGTACTTC; CDR3 protein: CASSHRGFQETQYF
clone size: .; D gene: .; J gene: TRBJ2-1; V gene: TRBV3-1; CDR3 DNA: TGTGCCAGCAGCCAAGAGGGGAGCAAGGGATCCTCTCAGTTCTTC; CDR3 protein: CASSQEGSKGSSQFF
clone size: few; D gene: .; J gene: TRBJ2-5; V gene: TRBV29-1; CDR3 DNA: TGCAGCGTCAAGAAGAGAGGCCCCCAGGAGACCCAGTACTTC; CDR3 protein: CSVKKRGPQETQYF
clone size: few; D gene: TRBD2; J gene: TRBJ2-1; V gene: TRBV24-1; CDR3 DNA: TGTGCCACCGAAGGGACTAGCGGGGGCTACAATGAGCAGTTCTTC; CDR3 protein: CATEGTSGGYNEQFF
clone size: few; D gene: .; J gene: TRBJ1-2; V gene: TRBV10-3; CDR3 DNA: TGTGCCATCAGTGGGGACACGGGAGGCTACACCTTC; CDR3 protein: CAISGDTGGYTF
clone size: .; D gene: .; J gene: TRBJ2-3; V gene: TRBV29-1; CDR3 DNA: TGCAGCGTTCCCGAGGGAGGCACAGATACGCAGTATTTT; CDR3 protein: CSVPEGGTDTQYF
clone size: few; D gene: .; J gene: TRBJ1-6; V gene: TRBV6-2/TRBV6-3; CDR3 DNA: TGTGCCAGCAGTTATTTCGGGGGTTCTTCACCCCTCCACTTT; CDR3 protein: CASSYFGGSSPLHF
clone size: few; D gene: .; J gene: TRBJ2-4; V gene: TRBV3-1; CDR3 DNA: TGTGCCAGCAGCCAAGACAGGGGTGCCATTCAGTACTTC; CDR3 protein: CASSQDRGAIQYF
clone size: .; D gene: .; J gene: TRBJ2-6; V gene: TRBV12-3/TRBV12-4; CDR3 DNA: TGTGCCCTGGGAAGGGACTCTGGGGCCAACGTCCTGACTTTC; CDR3 protein: CALGRDSGANVLTF
clone size: .; D gene: .; J gene: TRBJ2-5; V gene: TRBV4-2; CDR3 DNA: TGTGCCAGCAGCCCGGGACACCGGGGAAATCAAGAGACCCAGTACTTC; CDR3 protein: CASSPGHRGNQETQYF
clone size: .; D gene: .; J gene: TRBJ2-5; V gene: TRBV10-3; CDR3 DNA: TGTGCCACCGTCGACAGAGAAGAGACCCAGTACTTC; CDR3 protein: CATVDREETQYF
clone size: few; D gene: .; J gene: TRBJ2-5; V gene: TRBV29-1; CDR3 DNA: TGCAGCGTGATGGGGGGGCCGGTGGAGACCCAGTACTTC; CDR3 protein: CSVMGGPVETQYF
clone size: once; D gene: .; J gene: TRBJ1-5; V gene: TRBV12-3/TRBV12-4; CDR3 DNA: TGTGCCACCAGCCGGGACCCAGAGCTTCAGCCCCAGCATTTT; CDR3 protein: CATSRDPELQPQHF
clone size: .; D gene: .; J gene: TRBJ2-5; V gene: TRBV29-1; CDR3 DNA: TGCAGCGGTAAACAGGGAGGTCGAGAGACCCAGTACTTC; CDR3 protein: CSGKQGGRETQYF
clone size: .; D gene: .; J gene: TRBJ1-5; V gene: TRBV4-1; CDR3 DNA: TGCGCCAGCAGCCAAGAAGAGGGAGCTGACCAGCCCCAGCATTTT; CDR3 protein: CASSQEEGADQPQHF
clone size: .; D gene: TRBD2; J gene: TRBJ2-1; V gene: TRBV5-1; CDR3 DNA: TGCGCCAGCAGCTCTCGCGGGGGGGCCTACAATGAGCAGTTCTTC; CDR3 protein: CASSSRGGAYNEQFF
clone size: .; D gene: TRBD1; J gene: TRBJ2-4; V gene: TRBV29-1; CDR3 DNA: TGCAGCGTTGGGGACAGGCTAGCCAAAAACATTCAGTACTTC; CDR3 protein: CSVGDRLAKNIQYF
clone size: .; D gene: .; J gene: TRBJ2-1; V gene: TRBV7-2; CDR3 DNA: TGTGCCAGCAGGAGCGGTAGGTCCAATTACAATGAGCAGTTCTTC; CDR3 protein: CASRSGRSNYNEQFF
clone size: few; D gene: .; J gene: TRBJ2-5; V gene: TRBV2; CDR3 DNA: TGTGCCAGCAGTGAAAAGTCCAGGGAAAAAGAGACCCAGTACTTC; CDR3 protein: CASSEKSREKETQYF
clone size: few; D gene: .; J gene: TRBJ2-7; V gene: TRBV5-1; CDR3 DNA: TGCGCCAGCAGCTTCAAGGACAGAGCCTACGAGCAGTACTTC; CDR3 protein: CASSFKDRAYEQYF
clone size: .; D gene: TRBD1; J gene: TRBJ2-7; V gene: TRBV20-1; CDR3 DNA: TGCAGTGCCTTCGGGACAGGGGGCTACGAGCAGTACTTC; CDR3 protein: CSAFGTGGYEQYF
clone size: .; D gene: .; J gene: TRBJ1-2; V gene: TRBV9; CDR3 DNA: TGTGCCAGCAGCGTGGGCACCTATAACTATGGCTACACCTTC; CDR3 protein: CASSVGTYNYGYTF
clone size: .; D gene: .; J gene: TRBJ2-6; V gene: TRBV28; CDR3 DNA: TGTGCCAGCAGTTTCCCGCAGGGATCCTCTGGGGCCAACGTCCTGACTTTC; CDR3 protein: CASSFPQGSSGANVLTF
clone size: .; D gene: .; J gene: TRBJ1-6; V gene: TRBV10-3; CDR3 DNA: TGTGCCATCAGCCCGACTGGGCAGCAAAATTCACCCCTCCACTTT; CDR3 protein: CAISPTGQQNSPLHF
clone size: .; D gene: .; J gene: TRBJ1-2; V gene: TRBV18; CDR3 DNA: TGTGCCAGCTCACCCCGGGACGCCTCTAACTATGGCTACACCTTC; CDR3 protein: CASSPRDASNYGYTF
clone size: many; D gene: .; J gene: TRBJ2-7; V gene: TRBV3-1; CDR3 DNA: TGTGCCAGCAGCCAAAAAACTGGGACCTCCTACGAGCAGTACTTC; CDR3 protein: CASSQKTGTSYEQYF
clone size: once; D gene: .; J gene: TRBJ2-3; V gene: TRBV12-3/TRBV12-4; CDR3 DNA: TGTGCCAGCAGCCATGGGACGGGGCAGCGGAATACGCAGTATTTT; CDR3 protein: CASSHGTGQRNTQYF
clone size: few; D gene: .; J gene: TRBJ2-1; V gene: TRBV5-5; CDR3 DNA: TGTGCCAGCAGCTTGGGTTTGTGGGTATCCGACAATGAGCAGTTCTTC; CDR3 protein: CASSLGLWVSDNEQFF
clone size: .; D gene: .; J gene: TRBJ2-7; V gene: TRBV11-2; CDR3 DNA: TGTGCCAGCAGCTTAGATAGCGCTTTGGGCTTTGACTACGAGCAGTACTTC; CDR3 protein: CASSLDSALGFDYEQYF
clone size: .; D gene: .; J gene: TRBJ2-3; V gene: TRBV10-3; CDR3 DNA: TGTGCCATCAGTGAGTACCCTTCCGGCCCAGATACGCAGTATTTT; CDR3 protein: CAISEYPSGPDTQYF
clone size: once; D gene: TRBD1; J gene: TRBJ2-7; V gene: TRBV19; CDR3 DNA: TGTGCCAGTAGGCGATCAGGGGGCAACCCTAGCAATGAGCAGTACTTC; CDR3 protein: CASRRSGGNPSNEQYF
clone size: few; D gene: .; J gene: TRBJ1-4; V gene: TRBV10-3; CDR3 DNA: TGTGCCATCAGTGACTCACAGGGAGCAAATGAAAAACTGTTTTTT; CDR3 protein: CAISDSQGANEKLFF
clone size: few; D gene: .; J gene: TRBJ2-1; V gene: TRBV7-2; CDR3 DNA: TGTGCCAGCAGCTTCGGACCTGAGCAGTTCTTC; CDR3 protein: CASSFGPEQFF
clone size: many; D gene: .; J gene: TRBJ2-2; V gene: TRBV4-2; CDR3 DNA: TGTGCCAGCAGGTTAACCGAGGGGCGCGACACCGGGGAGCTGTTTTTT; CDR3 protein: CASRLTEGRDTGELFF
clone size: .; D gene: .; J gene: TRBJ2-5; V gene: TRBV11-2; CDR3 DNA: TGTGCCAGCAGCTCCACGACAGGGGAGGGGGAGACCCAGTACTTC; CDR3 protein: CASSSTTGEGETQYF
clone size: once; D gene: .; J gene: TRBJ1-2; V gene: TRBV6-5; CDR3 DNA: TGTGCCAGCAGTACAGGACGGACCTATGGCTACACCTTC; CDR3 protein: CASSTGRTYGYTF
clone size: .; D gene: TRBD1; J gene: TRBJ1-1; V gene: TRBV9; CDR3 DNA: TGTGCCAGCAGCGCCCTCACAGGGGGCGGCGGCACTGAAGCTTTCTTT; CDR3 protein: CASSALTGGGGTEAFF
clone size: .; D gene: TRBD2; J gene: TRBJ2-1; V gene: TRBV24-1; CDR3 DNA: TGTGCCACCAGTGAGAACGGGGGGGCTGATCAACGGCAGTTCTTC; CDR3 protein: CATSENGGADQRQFF
clone size: .; D gene: TRBD2; J gene: TRBJ2-1; V gene: TRBV6-2/TRBV6-3; CDR3 DNA: TGTGCCAGCAGTTACGGGAGCGGGGGGGCCACCTACAATGAGCAGTTCTTC; CDR3 protein: CASSYGSGGATYNEQFF
clone size: .; D gene: .; J gene: TRBJ1-1; V gene: TRBV9; CDR3 DNA: TGTGCCAGCAGCCCAGGGACTATGAACACTGAAGCTTTCTTT; CDR3 protein: CASSPGTMNTEAFF
clone size: .; D gene: .; J gene: TRBJ2-5; V gene: TRBV15; CDR3 DNA: TGTGCCACCAGCAGAGATCAGGGACGGGCGAATGAGCAGTACTTC; CDR3 protein: CATSRDQGRANEQYF
clone size: many; D gene: .; J gene: TRBJ1-2; V gene: TRBV11-2; CDR3 DNA: TGTGCCAGCAGCTTAAGCTCAGGGCTCTATGGCTACACCTTC; CDR3 protein: CASSLSSGLYGYTF
clone size: .; D gene: .; J gene: TRBJ2-7; V gene: TRBV11-2; CDR3 DNA: TGTGCCAGCAGCCTCTCCGGGAGAACAATCTACGAGCAGTACTTC; CDR3 protein: CASSLSGRTIYEQYF
clone size: .; D gene: .; J gene: TRBJ1-2; V gene: TRBV20-1; CDR3 DNA: TGCAGTGCTAGTAGAAACCCGGACACCCCCTATGGCTACACCTTC; CDR3 protein: CSASRNPDTPYGYTF
clone size: once; D gene: TRBD2; J gene: TRBJ2-1; V gene: TRBV20-1; CDR3 DNA: TGCAGTGCTAGAGAGGGGCGGGGGGCGTACAATGAGCAGTTCTTC; CDR3 protein: CSAREGRGAYNEQFF
clone size: .; D gene: .; J gene: TRBJ1-5; V gene: TRBV20-1; CDR3 DNA: TGCAGTGCTAGACGTAGCAATCAGCCCCAGCATTTT; CDR3 protein: CSARRSNQPQHF
clone size: few; D gene: .; J gene: TRBJ2-7; V gene: TRBV7-9; CDR3 DNA: TGTGCCAGCGAAGCTGTGGCGGGCGCCGCCTACGAGCAGTACTTC; CDR3 protein: CASEAVAGAAYEQYF
clone size: .; D gene: .; J gene: TRBJ2-7; V gene: TRBV6-1; CDR3 DNA: TGTGCCAGCAGTGAAGTGGGGGAAGGATACGAGCAGTACTTC; CDR3 protein: CASSEVGEGYEQYF
clone size: .; D gene: TRBD1; J gene: TRBJ1-2; V gene: TRBV4-1; CDR3 DNA: TGCGCCAGCAGCCAAGTTTGGGGGGACAGGGCAAATGGCTACACCTTC; CDR3 protein: CASSQVWGDRANGYTF